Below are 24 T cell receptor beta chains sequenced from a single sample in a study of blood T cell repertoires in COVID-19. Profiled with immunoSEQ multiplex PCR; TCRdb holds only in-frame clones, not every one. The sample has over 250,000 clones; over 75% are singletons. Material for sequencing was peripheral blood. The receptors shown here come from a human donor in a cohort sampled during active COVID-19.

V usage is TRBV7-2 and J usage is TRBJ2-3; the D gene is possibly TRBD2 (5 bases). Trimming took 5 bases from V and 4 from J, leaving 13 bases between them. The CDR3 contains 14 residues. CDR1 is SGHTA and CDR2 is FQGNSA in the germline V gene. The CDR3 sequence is CASSTRVGADTQYF. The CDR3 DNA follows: TGTGCCAGCAGCACGCGGGTCGGGGCAGATACGCAGTATTTT.

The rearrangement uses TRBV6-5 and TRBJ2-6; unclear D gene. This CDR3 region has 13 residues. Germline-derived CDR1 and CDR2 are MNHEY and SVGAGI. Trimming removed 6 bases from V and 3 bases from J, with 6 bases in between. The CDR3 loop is CASRSSGANVLTF. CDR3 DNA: TGTGCCAGCAGAAGTAGTGGGGCCAACGTCCTGACTTTC.

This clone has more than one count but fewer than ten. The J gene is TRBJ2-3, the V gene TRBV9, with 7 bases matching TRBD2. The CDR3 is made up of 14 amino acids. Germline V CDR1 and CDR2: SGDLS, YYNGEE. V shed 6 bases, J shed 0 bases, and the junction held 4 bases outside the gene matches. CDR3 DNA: TGTGCCAGCAATCTAGCGGTTAGCACAGATACGCAGTATTTT. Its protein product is CASNLAVSTDTQYF. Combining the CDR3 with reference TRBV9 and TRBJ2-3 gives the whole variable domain DSGVTQTPKHLITATGQRVTLRCSPRSGDLSVYWYQQSLDQGLQFLIQYYNGEERAKGNILERFSAQQFPDLHSELNLSSLELGDSALYFCASNLAVSTDTQYFGPGTRLTVL.

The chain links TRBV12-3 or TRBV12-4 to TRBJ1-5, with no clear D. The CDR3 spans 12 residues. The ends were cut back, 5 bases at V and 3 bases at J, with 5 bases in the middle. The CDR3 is CASSNNNQPQHF. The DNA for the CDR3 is TGTGCCAGCAGTAATAACAATCAGCCCCAGCATTTT.

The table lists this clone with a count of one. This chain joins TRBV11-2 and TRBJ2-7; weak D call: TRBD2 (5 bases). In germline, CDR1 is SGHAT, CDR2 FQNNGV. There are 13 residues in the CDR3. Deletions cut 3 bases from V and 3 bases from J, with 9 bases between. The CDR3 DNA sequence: TGTGCCAGCAGCTTCCAGCGGAACTACGAGCAGTACTTC. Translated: CASSFQRNYEQYF.

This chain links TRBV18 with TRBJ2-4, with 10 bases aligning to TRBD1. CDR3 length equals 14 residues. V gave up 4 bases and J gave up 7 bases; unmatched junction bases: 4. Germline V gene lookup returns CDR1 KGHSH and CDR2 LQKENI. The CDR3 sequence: CASSRQGARNIQYF. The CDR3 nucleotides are TGTGCCAGCTCACGACAGGGGGCTAGGAACATTCAGTACTTC. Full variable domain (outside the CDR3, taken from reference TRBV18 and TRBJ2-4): NAGVMQNPRHLVRRRGQEARLRCSPMKGHSHVYWYRQLPEEGLKFMVYLQKENIIDESGMPKERFSAEFPKEGPSILRIQQVVRGDSAAYFCASSRQGARNIQYFGAGTRLSVL.

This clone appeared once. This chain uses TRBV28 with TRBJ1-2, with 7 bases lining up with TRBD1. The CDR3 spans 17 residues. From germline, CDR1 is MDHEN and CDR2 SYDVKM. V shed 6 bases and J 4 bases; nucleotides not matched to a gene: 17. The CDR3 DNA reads TGTGCCAGCAGCTCCTTCAAGAGGGACAGCAGACTCTATGGCTACACCTTC. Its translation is CASSSFKRDSRLYGYTF.

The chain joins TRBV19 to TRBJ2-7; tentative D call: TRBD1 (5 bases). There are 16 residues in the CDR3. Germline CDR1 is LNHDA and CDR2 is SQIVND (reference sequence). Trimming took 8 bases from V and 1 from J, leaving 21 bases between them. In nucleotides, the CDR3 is TGTGCCAGTTTGGGGCAACAACCAGGGTTTTCCTACGAGCAGTACTTC. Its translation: CASLGQQPGFSYEQYF.

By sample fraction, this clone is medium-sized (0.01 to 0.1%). In nucleotides, the CDR3 is TGTGCCAGCAGCCAAGGACGGGGCTACGAGCAGTACTTC. This sequence encodes CASSQGRGYEQYF. The chain employs TRBV3-1 (or the pseudogene TRBV3-2) and TRBJ2-7; D perhaps matches TRBD2 (5 bases). There are 13 residues in the CDR3. The V and J ends lost 1 base and 3 bases respectively, with 7 bases between them. From germline, CDR1 is LGHDT and CDR2 YNNKEL (reference sequence).

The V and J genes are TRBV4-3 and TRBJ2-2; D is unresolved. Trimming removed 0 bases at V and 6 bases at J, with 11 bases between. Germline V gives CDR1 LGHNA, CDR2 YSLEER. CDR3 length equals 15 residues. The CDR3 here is CASSQDQLVPGELFF. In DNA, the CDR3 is TGCGCCAGCAGCCAAGATCAGCTAGTCCCCGGGGAGCTGTTTTTT.

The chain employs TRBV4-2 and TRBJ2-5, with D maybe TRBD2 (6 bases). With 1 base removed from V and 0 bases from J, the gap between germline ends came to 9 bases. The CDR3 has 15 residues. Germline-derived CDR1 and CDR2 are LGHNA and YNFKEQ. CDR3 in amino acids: CASSQGEADQETQYF. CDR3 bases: TGTGCCAGCAGCCAAGGGGAGGCGGACCAAGAGACCCAGTACTTC.

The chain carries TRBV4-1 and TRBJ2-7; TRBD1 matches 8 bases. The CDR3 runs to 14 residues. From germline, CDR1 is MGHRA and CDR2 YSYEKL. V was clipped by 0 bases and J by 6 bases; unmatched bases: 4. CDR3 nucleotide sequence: TGCGCCAGCAGCCAAGATCACAGGGGGGTCGAGCAGTACTTC. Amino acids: CASSQDHRGVEQYF.

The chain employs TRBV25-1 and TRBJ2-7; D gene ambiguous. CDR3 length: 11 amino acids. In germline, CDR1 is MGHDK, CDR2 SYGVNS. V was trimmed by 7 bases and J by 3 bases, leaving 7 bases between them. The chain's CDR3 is CASTLGYEQYF. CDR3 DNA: TGTGCCAGCACACTTGGCTACGAGCAGTACTTC.

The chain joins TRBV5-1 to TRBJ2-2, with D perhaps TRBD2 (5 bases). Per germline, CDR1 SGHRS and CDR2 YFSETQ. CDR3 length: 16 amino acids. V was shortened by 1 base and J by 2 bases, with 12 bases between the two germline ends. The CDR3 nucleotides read TGCGCCAGCAGCTTGCGTGCACTAGACAACACCGGGGAGCTGTTTTTT. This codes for CASSLRALDNTGELFF.

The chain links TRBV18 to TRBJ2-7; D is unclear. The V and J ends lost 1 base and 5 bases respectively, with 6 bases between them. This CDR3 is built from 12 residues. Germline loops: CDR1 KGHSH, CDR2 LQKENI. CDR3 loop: CASSPLSDEQYF. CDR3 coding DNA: TGTGCCAGCTCACCACTGTCGGACGAGCAGTACTTC.

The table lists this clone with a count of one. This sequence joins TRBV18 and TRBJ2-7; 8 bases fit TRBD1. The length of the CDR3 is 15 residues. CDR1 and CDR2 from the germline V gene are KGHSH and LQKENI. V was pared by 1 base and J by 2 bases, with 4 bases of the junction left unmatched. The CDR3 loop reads CASSPLGQVPYEQYF. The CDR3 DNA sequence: TGTGCCAGCTCACCACTGGGACAGGTCCCCTACGAGCAGTACTTC. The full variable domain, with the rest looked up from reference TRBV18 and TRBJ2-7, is NAGVMQNPRHLVRRRGQEARLRCSPMKGHSHVYWYRQLPEEGLKFMVYLQKENIIDESGMPKERFSAEFPKEGPSILRIQQVVRGDSAAYFCASSPLGQVPYEQYFGPGTRLTVT.

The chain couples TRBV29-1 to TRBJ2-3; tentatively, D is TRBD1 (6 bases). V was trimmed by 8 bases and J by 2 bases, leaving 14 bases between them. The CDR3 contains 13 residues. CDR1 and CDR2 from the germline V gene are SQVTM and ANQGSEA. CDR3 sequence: CSTERTVTDTQYF. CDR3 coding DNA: TGCAGCACTGAAAGGACAGTCACAGATACGCAGTATTTT.

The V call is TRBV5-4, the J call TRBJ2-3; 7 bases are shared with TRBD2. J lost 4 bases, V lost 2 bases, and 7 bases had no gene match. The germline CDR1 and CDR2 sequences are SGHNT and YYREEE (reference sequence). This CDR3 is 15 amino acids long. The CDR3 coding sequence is TGTGCCAGCAGCTTTGACGGGAGGTTAGCAGATACGCAGTATTTT. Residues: CASSFDGRLADTQYF.

The CDR3: CASSDTSGRAVNEQFF. For the CDR3, the DNA is TGCGCCAGCAGCGATACTAGCGGGAGGGCCGTCAATGAGCAGTTCTTC. The V call is TRBV5-1, the J call TRBJ2-1; 13 bases map to TRBD2. V dropped 4 bases and J dropped 6; count of bases not matched to a gene: 7. Germline CDR1 and CDR2: SGHRS and YFSETQ. This CDR3 comprises 16 residues.

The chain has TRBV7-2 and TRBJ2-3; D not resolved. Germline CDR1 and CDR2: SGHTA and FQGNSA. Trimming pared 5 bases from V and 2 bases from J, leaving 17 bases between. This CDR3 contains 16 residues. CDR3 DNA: TGTGCCAGCAGCCCCGGCGTACGGAGTTTCACAGATACGCAGTATTTT. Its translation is CASSPGVRSFTDTQYF. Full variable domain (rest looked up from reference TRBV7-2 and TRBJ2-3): GAGVSQSPSNKVTEKGKDVELRCDPISGHTALYWYRQSLGQGLEFLIYFQGNSAPDKSGLPSDRFSAERTGGSVSTLTIQRTQQEDSAVYLCASSPGVRSFTDTQYFGPGTRLTVL.

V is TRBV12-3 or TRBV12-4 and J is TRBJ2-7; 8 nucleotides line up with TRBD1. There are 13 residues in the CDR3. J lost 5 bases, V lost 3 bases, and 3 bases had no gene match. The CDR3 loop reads CASSFRGRNEQYF. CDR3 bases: TGTGCCAGCAGTTTCAGGGGGCGGAACGAGCAGTACTTC.

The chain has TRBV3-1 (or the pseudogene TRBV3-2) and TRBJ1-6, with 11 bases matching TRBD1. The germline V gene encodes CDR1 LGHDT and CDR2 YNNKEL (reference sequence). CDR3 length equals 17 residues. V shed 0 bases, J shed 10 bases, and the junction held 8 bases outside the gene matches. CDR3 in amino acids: CASSQDGQGAWKSPLHF. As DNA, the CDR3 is TGTGCCAGCAGCCAAGACGGACAGGGGGCATGGAAATCACCCCTCCACTTT.

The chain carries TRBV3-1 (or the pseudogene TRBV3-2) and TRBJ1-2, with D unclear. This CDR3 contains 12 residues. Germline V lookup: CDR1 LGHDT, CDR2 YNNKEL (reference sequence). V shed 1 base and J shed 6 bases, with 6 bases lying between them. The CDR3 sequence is CASSQVGNGYTF. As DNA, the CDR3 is TGTGCCAGCAGCCAAGTCGGGAATGGCTACACCTTC.

The DNA of the CDR3 is TGTGCCAGCAGCGTCTTCCCGTCAGGGGGTGGGTACGAGCAGTACTTC. This translates into CASSVFPSGGGYEQYF. The V and J genes are TRBV11-1 and TRBJ2-7, with 7 bases identical to TRBD1. The junction had 14 bases not matched to a gene; V was cut back by 5 bases and J by 4 bases. CDR3 length: 16 amino acids. Germline CDR1 is SGHAT and CDR2 is FQDESV (reference sequence). Full variable domain (missing parts from reference TRBV11-1 and TRBJ2-7): EAEVAQSPRYKITEKSQAVAFWCDPISGHATLYWYRQILGQGPELLVQFQDESVVDDSQLPKDRFSAERLKGVDSTLKIQPAELGDSAMYLCASSVFPSGGGYEQYFGPGTRLTVT.